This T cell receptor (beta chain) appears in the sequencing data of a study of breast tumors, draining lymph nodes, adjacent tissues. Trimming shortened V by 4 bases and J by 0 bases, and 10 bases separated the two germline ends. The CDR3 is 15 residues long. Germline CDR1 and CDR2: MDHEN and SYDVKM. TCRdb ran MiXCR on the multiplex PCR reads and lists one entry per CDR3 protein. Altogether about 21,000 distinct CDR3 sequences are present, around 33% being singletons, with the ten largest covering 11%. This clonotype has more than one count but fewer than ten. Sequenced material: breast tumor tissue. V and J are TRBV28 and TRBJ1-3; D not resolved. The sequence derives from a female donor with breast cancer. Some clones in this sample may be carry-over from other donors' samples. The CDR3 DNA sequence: TGTGCCAGCAGTTCCCCCCCCCTCTCTGGAAACACCATATATTTT. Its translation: CASSSPPLSGNTIYF.